Listed here is a single TCR beta chain. Its target is unknown. This entry is derived from a study of T-cell reconstitution after alpha-beta-depleted transplantation in children. Notes on the study in general: Expanded clones from the graft, numbering several hundred, reportedly supplied alpha-beta T cells about two months after transplant.

Unique molecular identifiers were incorporated into the prepared TCRbeta library. A single record per CDR3 protein comes from TCRdb applying MiXCR to the PCR reads. This table holds roughly 790,000 distinct CDR3 sequences, less than 20% found once. Germline V gene lookup returns CDR1 SGDLS and CDR2 YYNGEE. With 1 base removed from V and 4 bases from J, the gap between germline ends came to 20 bases. The CDR3 is made up of 18 amino acids. The material sequenced was PBMCs, mostly from graft donor cells, taken 360 days after TCRalphabeta/CD19-depleted stem cell transplant. The clonotype was recovered from a male patient aged 5 to 17 who had a stem cell transplant for acute lymphoblastic leukemia, so the T cells may come from the graft donor. This chain connects TRBV9 to TRBJ1-4; perhaps TRBD1 as D (5 bases). The CDR3 loop is CASSVSPRRGSGNEKLFF. In DNA form, the CDR3 reads TGTGCCAGCAGCGTAAGCCCCCGACGGGGGTCGGGTAATGAAAAACTGTTTTTT. Filled out from reference TRBV9 and TRBJ1-4, the complete variable domain reads DSGVTQTPKHLITATGQRVTLRCSPRSGDLSVYWYQQSLDQGLQFLIQYYNGEERAKGNILERFSAQQFPDLHSELNLSSLELGDSALYFCASSVSPRRGSGNEKLFFGSGTQLSVL.